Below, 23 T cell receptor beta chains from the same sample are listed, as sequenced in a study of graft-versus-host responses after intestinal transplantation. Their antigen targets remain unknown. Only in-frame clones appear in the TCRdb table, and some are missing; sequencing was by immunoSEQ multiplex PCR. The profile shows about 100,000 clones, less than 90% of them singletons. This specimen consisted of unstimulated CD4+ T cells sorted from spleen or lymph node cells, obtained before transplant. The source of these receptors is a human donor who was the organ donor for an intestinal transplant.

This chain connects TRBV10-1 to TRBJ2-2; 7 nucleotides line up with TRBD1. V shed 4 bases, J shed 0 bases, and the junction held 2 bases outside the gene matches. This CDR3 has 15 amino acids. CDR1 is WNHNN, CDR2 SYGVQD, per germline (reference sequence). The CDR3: CASSVGTANTGELFF. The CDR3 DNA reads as TGCGCCAGCAGTGTAGGGACAGCGAACACCGGGGAGCTGTTTTTT.

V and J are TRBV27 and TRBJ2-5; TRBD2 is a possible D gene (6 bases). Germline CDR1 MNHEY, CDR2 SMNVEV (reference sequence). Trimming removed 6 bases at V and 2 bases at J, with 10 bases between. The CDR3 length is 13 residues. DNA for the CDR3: TGTGCCAGCAGAGGGGACTTTCAAGAGACCCAGTACTTC. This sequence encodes CASRGDFQETQYF.

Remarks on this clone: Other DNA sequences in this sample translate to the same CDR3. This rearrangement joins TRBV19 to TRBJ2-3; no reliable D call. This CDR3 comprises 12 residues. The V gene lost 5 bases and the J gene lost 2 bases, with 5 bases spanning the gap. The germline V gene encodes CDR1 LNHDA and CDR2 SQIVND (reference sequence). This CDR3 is CASSPNTDTQYF. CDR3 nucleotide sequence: TGTGCCAGTAGTCCTAACACAGATACGCAGTATTTT.

CDR3 sequence (DNA): TGCGCCAGCAGCCAAGGGAGATTAGCGGGGGACACAGATACGCAGTATTTT. Amino acids: CASSQGRLAGDTDTQYF. The V and J genes are TRBV4-1 and TRBJ2-3, with 9 bases that match TRBD2. The CDR3 totals 17 residues. Germline CDR1 and CDR2: MGHRA and YSYEKL. The V gene end was trimmed by 1 base and the J gene end by 2 bases; junction bases not matched to a gene: 7.

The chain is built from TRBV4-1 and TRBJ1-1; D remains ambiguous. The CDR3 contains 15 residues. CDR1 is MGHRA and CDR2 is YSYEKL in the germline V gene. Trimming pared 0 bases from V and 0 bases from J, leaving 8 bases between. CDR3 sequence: CASSQDYRLNTEAFF. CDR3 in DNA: TGCGCCAGCAGCCAAGACTACCGGTTGAACACTGAAGCTTTCTTT.

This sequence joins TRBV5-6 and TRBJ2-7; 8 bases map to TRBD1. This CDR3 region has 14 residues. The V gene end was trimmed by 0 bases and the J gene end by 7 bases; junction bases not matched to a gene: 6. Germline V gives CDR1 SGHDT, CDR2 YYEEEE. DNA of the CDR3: TGTGCCAGCAGCTTGGTGCAGGGGGCAGGGGAGCAGTACTTC. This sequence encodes CASSLVQGAGEQYF. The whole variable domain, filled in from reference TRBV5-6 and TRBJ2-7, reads DAGVTQSPTHLIKTRGQQVTLRCSPKSGHDTVSWYQQALGQGPQFIFQYYEEEERQRGNFPDRFSGHQFPNYSSELNVNALLLGDSALYLCASSLVQGAGEQYFGPGTRLTVT.

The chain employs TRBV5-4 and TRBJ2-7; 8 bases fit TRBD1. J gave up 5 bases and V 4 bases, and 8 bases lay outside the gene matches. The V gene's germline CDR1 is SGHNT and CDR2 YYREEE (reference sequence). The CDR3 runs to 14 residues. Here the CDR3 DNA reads TGTGCCAGCAGCACCTGGACAGGGAGGAACGAGCAGTACTTC. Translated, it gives CASSTWTGRNEQYF.

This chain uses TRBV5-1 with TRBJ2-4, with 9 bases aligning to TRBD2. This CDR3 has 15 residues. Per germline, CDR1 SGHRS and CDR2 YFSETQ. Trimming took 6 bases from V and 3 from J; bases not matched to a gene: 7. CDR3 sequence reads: CASKASSGNKNIQYF. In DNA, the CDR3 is TGCGCCAGCAAGGCCTCTAGCGGGAACAAAAACATTCAGTACTTC.

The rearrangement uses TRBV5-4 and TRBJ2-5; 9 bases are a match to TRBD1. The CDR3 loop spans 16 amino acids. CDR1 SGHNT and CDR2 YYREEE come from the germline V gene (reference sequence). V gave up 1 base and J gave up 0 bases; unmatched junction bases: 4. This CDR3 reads CASSLTGTGYQETQYF. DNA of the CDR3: TGTGCCAGCAGCTTGACCGGGACAGGGTACCAAGAGACCCAGTACTTC.

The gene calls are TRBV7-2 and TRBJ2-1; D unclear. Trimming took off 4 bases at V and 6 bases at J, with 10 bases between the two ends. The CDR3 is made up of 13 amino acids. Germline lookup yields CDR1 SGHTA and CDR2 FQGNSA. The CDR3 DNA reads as TGTGCCAGCAGCTGGAGACGCGGCAATGAGCAGTTCTTC. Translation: CASSWRRGNEQFF.

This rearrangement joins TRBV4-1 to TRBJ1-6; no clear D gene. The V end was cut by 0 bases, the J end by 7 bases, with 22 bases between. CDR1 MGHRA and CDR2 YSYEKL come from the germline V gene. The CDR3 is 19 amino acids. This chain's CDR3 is CASSQEPGNRGIGNSPLHF. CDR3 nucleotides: TGCGCCAGCAGCCAAGAACCCGGGAACAGAGGTATTGGAAATTCACCCCTCCACTTT.

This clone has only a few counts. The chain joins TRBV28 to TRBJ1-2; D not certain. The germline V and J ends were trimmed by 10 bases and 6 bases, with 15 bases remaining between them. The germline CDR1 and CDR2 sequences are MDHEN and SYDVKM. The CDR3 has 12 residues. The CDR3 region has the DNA TGTGCCACCGGAATAAGGCCCCATGGCTACACCTTC. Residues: CATGIRPHGYTF.

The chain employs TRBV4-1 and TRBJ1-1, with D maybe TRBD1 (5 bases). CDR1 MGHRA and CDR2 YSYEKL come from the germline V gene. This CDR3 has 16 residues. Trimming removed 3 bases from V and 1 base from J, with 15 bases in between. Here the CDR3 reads CASSQLGGGGNTEAFF. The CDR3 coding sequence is TGCGCCAGCAGCCAGCTCGGGGGGGGAGGGAACACTGAAGCTTTCTTT.

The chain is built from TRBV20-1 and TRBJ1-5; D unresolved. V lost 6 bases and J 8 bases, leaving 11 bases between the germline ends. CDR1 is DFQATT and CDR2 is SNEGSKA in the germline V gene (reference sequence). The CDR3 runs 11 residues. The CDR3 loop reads CSAGQVEPQHF. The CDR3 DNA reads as TGCAGTGCAGGGCAAGTGGAGCCCCAGCATTTT.

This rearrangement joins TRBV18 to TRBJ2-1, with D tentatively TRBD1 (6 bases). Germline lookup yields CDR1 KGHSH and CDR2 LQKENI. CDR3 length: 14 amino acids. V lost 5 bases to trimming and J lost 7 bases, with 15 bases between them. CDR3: CASSATDSTNEQFF. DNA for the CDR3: TGTGCCAGCTCAGCTACGGACAGTACGAATGAGCAGTTCTTC.

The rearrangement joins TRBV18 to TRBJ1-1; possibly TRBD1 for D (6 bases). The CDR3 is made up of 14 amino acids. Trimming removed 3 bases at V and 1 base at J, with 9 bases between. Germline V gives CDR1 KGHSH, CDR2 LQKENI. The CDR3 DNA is TGTGCCAGCTCACCCCCGGACAGGAACACTGAAGCTTTCTTT. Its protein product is CASSPPDRNTEAFF.

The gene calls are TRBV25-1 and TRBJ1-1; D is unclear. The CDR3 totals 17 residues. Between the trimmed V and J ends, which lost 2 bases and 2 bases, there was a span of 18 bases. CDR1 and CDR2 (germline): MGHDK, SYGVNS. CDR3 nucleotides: TGTGCCAGCAGTGAACCGTCGGTGCTAAGGGAAAACACTGAAGCTTTCTTT. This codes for CASSEPSVLRENTEAFF.

CDR3 in amino acids: CATSRDRLYEQYF. In nucleotides, the CDR3 is TGTGCCACCTCACGGGACAGACTCTACGAGCAGTACTTC. V gene TRBV27 combines with J gene TRBJ2-7, with TRBD1 identical over 7 bases. This CDR3 contains 13 residues. CDR1 is MNHEY and CDR2 is SMNVEV in the germline V gene (reference sequence). V gave up 10 bases and J gave up 3 bases; unmatched junction bases: 9.

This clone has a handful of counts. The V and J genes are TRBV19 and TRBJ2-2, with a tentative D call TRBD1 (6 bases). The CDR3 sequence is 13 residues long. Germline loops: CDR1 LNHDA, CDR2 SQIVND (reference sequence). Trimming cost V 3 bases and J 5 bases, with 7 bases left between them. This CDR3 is CASSIQGTGELFF. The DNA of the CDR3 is TGTGCCAGTAGTATTCAGGGGACCGGGGAGCTGTTTTTT.

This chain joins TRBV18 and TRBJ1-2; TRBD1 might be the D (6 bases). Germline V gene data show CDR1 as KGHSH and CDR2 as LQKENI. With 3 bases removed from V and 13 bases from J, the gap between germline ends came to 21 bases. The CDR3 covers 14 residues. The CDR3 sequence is CASSPLAGTGGLTF. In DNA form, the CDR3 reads TGTGCCAGCTCACCCCTTGCCGGGACGGGGGGCCTCACCTTC.

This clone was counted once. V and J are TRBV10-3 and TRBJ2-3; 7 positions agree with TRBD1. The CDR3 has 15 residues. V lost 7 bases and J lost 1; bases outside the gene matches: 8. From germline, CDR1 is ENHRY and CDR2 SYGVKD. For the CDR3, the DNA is TGTGCCATCACCCAATCAGGGGGAGGCACAGATACGCAGTATTTT. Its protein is CAITQSGGGTDTQYF.

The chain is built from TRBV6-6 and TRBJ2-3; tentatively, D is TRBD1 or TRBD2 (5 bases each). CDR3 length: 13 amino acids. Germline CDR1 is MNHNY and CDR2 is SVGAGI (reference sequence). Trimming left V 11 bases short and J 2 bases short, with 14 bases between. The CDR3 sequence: CASIRDLTDTQYF. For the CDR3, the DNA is TGTGCCTCCATTCGGGACCTCACAGATACGCAGTATTTT.

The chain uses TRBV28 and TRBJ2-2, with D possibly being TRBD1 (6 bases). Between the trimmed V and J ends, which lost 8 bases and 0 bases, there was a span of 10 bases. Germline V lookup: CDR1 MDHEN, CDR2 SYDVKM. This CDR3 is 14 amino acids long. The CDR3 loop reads CASLDSSNTGELFF. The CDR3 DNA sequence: TGTGCCAGCTTGGACAGCTCGAACACCGGGGAGCTGTTTTTT.